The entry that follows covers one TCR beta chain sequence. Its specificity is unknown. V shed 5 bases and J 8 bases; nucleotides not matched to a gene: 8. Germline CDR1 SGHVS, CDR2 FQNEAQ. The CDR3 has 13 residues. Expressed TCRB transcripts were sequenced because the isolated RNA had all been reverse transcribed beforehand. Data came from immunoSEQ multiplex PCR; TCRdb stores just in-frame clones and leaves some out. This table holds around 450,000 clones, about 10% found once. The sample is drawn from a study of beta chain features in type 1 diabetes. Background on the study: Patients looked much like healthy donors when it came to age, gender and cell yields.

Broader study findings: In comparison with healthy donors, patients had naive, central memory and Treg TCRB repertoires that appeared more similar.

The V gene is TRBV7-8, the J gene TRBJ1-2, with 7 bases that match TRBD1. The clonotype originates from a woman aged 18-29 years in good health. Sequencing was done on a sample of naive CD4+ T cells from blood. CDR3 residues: CASSIWDSEGYTF. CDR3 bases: TGTGCCAGCAGCATATGGGACAGCGAAGGCTACACCTTC.